The source of this TCR beta chain is a study of graft-versus-host responses after intestinal transplantation. Study overall: Uniformly, recipients were administered anti-thymocyte globulin induction with subsequent tacrolimus and steroids for approximately three years.

Clones were sequenced by immunoSEQ multiplex PCR, and TCRdb holds only the in-frame ones, with some missing. Of 45,000 or so clones listed, roughly 90% are singletons. This CDR3 comprises 16 residues. J was trimmed by 8 bases and V by 5 bases; bases with no gene match: 14. Germline-derived CDR1 and CDR2 are LNHDA and SQIVND (reference sequence). As for this clone: Its antigen is currently unknown.

Whole-study findings and limits: The study found high graft-versus-host to host-versus-graft clonal ratios in allografts of patients with graft-donor T cell macrochimerism.

The rearrangement joins TRBV19 to TRBJ1-4; 7 nucleotides agree with TRBD1. The receptor was isolated from a human patient who received an intestinal transplant, so some T cells may come from the graft donor. The sequencing here drew on PBMCs, taken 524 days after transplant. DNA for the CDR3: TGTGCCAGTAGTCCTCCTGACAGGGTGGCTTTCGAAAAACTGTTTTTT. Translation gives CASSPPDRVAFEKLFF.